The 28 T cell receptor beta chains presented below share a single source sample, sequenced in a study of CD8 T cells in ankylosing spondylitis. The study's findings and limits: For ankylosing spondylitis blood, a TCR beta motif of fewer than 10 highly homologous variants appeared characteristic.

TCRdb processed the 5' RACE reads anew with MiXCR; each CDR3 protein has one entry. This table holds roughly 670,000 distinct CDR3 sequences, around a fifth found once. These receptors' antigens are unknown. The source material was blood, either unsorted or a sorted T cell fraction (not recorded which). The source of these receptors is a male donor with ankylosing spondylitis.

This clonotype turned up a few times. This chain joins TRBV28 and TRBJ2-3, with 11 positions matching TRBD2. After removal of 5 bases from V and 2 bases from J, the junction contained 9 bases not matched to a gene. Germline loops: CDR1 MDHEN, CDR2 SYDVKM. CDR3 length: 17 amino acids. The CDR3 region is CASSPQGLADITDTQYF. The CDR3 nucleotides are TGTGCCAGCAGTCCCCAGGGACTAGCGGATATCACAGATACGCAGTATTTT.

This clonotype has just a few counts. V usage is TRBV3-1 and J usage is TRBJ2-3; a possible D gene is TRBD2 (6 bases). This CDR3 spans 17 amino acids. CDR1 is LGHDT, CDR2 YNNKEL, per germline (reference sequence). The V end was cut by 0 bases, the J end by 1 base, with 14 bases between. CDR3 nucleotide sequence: TGTGCCAGCAGCCAAGACGGACTAAGCGCCGGCACAGATACGCAGTATTTT. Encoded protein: CASSQDGLSAGTDTQYF.

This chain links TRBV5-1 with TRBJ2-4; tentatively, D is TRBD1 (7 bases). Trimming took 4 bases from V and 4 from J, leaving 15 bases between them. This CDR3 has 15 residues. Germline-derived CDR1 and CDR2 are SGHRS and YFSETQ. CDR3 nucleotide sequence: TGCGCCAGCAGCACCGCGGGACAGTCAAAAAACATTCAGTACTTC. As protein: CASSTAGQSKNIQYF.

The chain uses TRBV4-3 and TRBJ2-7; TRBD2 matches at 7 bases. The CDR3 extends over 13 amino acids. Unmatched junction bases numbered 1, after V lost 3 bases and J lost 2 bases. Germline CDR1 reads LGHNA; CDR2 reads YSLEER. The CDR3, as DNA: TGCGCCAGCAGCCAGGGACTACCCTACGAGCAGTACTTC. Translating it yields CASSQGLPYEQYF.

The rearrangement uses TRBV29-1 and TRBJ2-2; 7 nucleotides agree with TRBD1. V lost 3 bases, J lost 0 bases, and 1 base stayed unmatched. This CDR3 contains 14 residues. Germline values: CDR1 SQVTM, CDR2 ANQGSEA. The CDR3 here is CSVEGQSNTGELFF. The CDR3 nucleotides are TGCAGCGTTGAGGGACAGTCGAACACCGGGGAGCTGTTTTTT.

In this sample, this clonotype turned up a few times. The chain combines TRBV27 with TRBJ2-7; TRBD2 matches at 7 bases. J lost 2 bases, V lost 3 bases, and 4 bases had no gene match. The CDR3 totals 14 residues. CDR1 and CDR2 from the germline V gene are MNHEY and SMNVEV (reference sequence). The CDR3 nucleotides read TGTGCCAGCAGTTTTTGGGGAGGGGCCTACGAGCAGTACTTC. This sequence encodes CASSFWGGAYEQYF.

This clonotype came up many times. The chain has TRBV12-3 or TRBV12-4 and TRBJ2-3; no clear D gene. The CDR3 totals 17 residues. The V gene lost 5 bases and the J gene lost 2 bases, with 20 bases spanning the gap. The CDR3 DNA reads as TGTGCCAGCAGTCTATTAGAAGTCAGAGACACCACAGATACGCAGTATTTT. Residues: CASSLLEVRDTTDTQYF.

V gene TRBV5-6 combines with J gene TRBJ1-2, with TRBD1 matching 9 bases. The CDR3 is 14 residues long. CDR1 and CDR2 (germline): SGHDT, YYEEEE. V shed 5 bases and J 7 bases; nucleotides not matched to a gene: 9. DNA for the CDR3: TGTGCCAGCAGTCGTGGGACAGGGAAGATTGGCTACACCTTC. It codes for CASSRGTGKIGYTF.

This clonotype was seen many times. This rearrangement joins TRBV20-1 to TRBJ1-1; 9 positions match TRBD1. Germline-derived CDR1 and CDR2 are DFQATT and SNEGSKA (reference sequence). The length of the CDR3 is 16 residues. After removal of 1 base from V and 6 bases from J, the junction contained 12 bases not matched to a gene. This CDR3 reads CSARVPGQGDVSEAFF. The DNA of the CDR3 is TGCAGTGCTAGAGTCCCGGGACAGGGAGACGTTTCTGAAGCTTTCTTT.

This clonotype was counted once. Here the CDR3 reads CSARVRDQGRQAFF. As DNA, the CDR3 is TGCAGTGCTAGAGTCCGGGACCAAGGTCGCCAAGCTTTCTTT. This sequence joins TRBV20-1 and TRBJ1-1, with TRBD1 as a possible D gene (5 bases). V was pared by 1 base and J by 9 bases, with 18 bases between. This CDR3 is built from 14 residues. The V gene's germline CDR1 is DFQATT and CDR2 SNEGSKA (reference sequence).

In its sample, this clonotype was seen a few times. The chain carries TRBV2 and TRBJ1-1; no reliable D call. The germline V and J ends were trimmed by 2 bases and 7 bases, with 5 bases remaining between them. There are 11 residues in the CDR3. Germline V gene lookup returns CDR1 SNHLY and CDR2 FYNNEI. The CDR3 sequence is CASSESREAFF. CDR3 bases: TGTGCCAGCAGTGAAAGTCGTGAAGCTTTCTTT.

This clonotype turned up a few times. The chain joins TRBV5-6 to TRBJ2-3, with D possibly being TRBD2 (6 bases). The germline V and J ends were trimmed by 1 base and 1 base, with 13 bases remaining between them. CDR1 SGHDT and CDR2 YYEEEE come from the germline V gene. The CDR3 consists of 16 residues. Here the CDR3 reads CASSLYWDSGTDTQYF. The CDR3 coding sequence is TGTGCCAGCAGCTTGTACTGGGACTCTGGCACAGATACGCAGTATTTT.

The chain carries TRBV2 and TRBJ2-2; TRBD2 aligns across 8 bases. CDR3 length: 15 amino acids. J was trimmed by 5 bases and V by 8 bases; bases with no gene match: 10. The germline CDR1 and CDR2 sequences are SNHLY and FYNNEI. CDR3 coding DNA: TGTGCCAGCCGCAACGGCGGGGGGCCAACCGGGGAGCTGTTTTTT. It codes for CASRNGGGPTGELFF.

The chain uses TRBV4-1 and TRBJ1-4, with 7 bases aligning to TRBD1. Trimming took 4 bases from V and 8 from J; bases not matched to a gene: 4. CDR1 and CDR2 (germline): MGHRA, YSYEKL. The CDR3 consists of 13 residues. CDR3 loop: CASSPGTVEKLFF. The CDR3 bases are TGCGCCAGCAGCCCCGGGACAGTGGAAAAACTGTTTTTT.

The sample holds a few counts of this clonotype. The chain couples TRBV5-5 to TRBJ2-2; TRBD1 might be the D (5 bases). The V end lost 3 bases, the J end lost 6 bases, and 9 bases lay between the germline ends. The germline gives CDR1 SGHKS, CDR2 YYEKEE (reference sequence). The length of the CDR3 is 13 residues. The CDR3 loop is CASSYTRAGELFF. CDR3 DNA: TGTGCCAGCAGCTACACCAGGGCCGGGGAGCTGTTTTTT.

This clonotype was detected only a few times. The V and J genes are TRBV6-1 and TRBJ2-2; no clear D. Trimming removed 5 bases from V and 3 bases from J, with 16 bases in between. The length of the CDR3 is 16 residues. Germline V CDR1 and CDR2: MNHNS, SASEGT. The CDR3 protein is CASSKSDLADTGELFF. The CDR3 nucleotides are TGTGCCAGCAGTAAATCAGACCTGGCAGACACCGGGGAGCTGTTTTTT.

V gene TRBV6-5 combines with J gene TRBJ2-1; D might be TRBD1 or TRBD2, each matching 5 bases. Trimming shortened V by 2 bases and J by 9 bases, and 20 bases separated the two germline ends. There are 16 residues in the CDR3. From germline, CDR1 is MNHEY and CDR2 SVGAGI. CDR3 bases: TGTGCCAGCAGTTACGGCCGGGACCGGGCTGTTAGTGAGCAGTTCTTC. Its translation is CASSYGRDRAVSEQFF.

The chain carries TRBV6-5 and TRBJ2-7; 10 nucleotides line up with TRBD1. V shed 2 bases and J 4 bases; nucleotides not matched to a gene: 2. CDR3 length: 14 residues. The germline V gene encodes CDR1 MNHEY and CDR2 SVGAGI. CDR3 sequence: CASSYRGQGYEQYF. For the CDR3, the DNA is TGTGCCAGCAGTTACAGGGGACAGGGGTACGAGCAGTACTTC.

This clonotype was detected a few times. CDR3 nucleotide sequence: TGCAGTGCTAGAGCTGCCGGATCCTATGGCTACACCTTC. Residues: CSARAAGSYGYTF. The J gene is TRBJ1-2, the V gene TRBV20-1, with D hard to call. Trimming took 1 base from V and 4 from J, leaving 10 bases between them. Germline assignment: CDR1 DFQATT and CDR2 SNEGSKA (reference sequence). This CDR3 is built from 13 residues.

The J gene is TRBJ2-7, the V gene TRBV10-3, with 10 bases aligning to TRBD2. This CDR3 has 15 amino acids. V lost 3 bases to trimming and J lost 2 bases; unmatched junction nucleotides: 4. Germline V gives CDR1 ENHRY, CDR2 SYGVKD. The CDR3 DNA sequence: TGTGCCATCAGTGATCTAGCGGGGGAAACCTACGAGCAGTACTTC. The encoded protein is CAISDLAGETYEQYF.

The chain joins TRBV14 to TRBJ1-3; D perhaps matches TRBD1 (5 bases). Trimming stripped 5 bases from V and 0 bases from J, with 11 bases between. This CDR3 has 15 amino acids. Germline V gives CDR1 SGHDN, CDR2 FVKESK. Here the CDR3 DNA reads TGTGCCAGCAGCTACCTGGACATCTCTGGAAACACCATATATTTT. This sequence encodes CASSYLDISGNTIYF. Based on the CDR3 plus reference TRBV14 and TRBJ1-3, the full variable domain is EAGVTQFPSHSVIEKGQTVTLRCDPISGHDNLYWYRRVMGKEIKFLLHFVKESKQDESGMPNNRFLAERTGGTYSTLKVQPAELEDSGVYFCASSYLDISGNTIYFGEGSWLTVV.

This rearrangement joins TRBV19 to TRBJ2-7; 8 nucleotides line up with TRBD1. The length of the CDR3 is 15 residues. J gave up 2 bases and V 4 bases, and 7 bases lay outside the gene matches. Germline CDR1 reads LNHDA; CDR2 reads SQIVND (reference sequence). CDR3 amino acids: CASSTPGQAAYEQYF. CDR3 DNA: TGTGCCAGTAGTACCCCGGGACAGGCCGCCTACGAGCAGTACTTC.

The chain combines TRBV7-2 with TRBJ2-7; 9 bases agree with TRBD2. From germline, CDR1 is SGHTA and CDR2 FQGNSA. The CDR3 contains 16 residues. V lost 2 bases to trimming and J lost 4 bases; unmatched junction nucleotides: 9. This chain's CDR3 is CASSLTPAAGGYEQYF. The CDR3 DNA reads TGTGCCAGCAGCTTAACTCCCGCGGCGGGAGGGTACGAGCAGTACTTC.

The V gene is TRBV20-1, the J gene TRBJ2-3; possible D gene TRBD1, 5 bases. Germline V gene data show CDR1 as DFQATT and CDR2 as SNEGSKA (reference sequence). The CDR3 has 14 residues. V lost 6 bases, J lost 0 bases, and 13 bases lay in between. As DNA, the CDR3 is TGCAGTGCCCTATCTGGACATAGCACAGATACGCAGTATTTT. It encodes CSALSGHSTDTQYF.

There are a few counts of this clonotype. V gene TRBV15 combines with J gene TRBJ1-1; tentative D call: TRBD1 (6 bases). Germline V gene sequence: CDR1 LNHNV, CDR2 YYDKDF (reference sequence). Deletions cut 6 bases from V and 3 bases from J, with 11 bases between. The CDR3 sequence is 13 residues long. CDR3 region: CATSFTGYTEAFF. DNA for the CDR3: TGTGCCACCAGTTTCACAGGGTACACTGAAGCTTTCTTT.

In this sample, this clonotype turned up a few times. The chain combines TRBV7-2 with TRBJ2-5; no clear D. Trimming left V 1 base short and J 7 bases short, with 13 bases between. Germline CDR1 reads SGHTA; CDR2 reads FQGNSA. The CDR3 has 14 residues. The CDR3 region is CASSLGSVPGTQYF. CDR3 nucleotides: TGTGCCAGCAGCTTAGGTTCAGTTCCTGGGACCCAGTACTTC.

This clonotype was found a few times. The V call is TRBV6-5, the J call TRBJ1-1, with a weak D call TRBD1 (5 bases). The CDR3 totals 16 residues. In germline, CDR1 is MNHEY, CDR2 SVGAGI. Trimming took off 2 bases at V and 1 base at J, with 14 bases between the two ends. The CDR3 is CASSYASPRANTEAFF. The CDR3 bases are TGTGCCAGCAGTTACGCTAGTCCCAGGGCGAACACTGAAGCTTTCTTT.

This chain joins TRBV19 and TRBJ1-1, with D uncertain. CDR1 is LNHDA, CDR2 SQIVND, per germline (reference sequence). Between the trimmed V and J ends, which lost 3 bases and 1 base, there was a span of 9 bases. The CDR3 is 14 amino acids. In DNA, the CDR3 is TGTGCCAGTAGTATTGAGGGCTGGAACACTGAAGCTTTCTTT. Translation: CASSIEGWNTEAFF.